Following are 24 T cell receptor beta chains from one sample sequenced in a study of cytomegalovirus exposure and HLA in healthy donors. The table came from immunoSEQ multiplex PCR; TCRdb's copy has only in-frame clones and leaves some out. The sample holds 150,000 to 160,000 clones, approximately 86% seen once. Sequencing was carried out using PBMCs. The receptors shown here come from a human donor in good health.

This rearrangement joins TRBV18 to TRBJ1-1, with TRBD1 identical over 9 bases. V gave up 3 bases and J gave up 5 bases; unmatched junction bases: 4. Per germline, CDR1 KGHSH and CDR2 LQKENI. The CDR3 is made up of 14 amino acids. Written as DNA, the CDR3 is TGTGCCAGCTCACCCGGGACAGGGTATACTGAAGCTTTCTTT. Protein: CASSPGTGYTEAFF.

This chain uses TRBV15 with TRBJ1-2, with D possibly being TRBD1 (5 bases). The CDR3 contains 14 residues. V was cut by 3 bases and J by 8 bases, with 16 bases left in between. Germline V lookup: CDR1 LNHNV, CDR2 YYDKDF (reference sequence). CDR3 residues: CATSSREGSRGYTF. The CDR3 DNA follows: TGTGCCACCAGCAGCAGGGAAGGATCTAGAGGCTACACCTTC.

This chain connects TRBV7-2 to TRBJ2-2, with D uncertain. The CDR3 is 16 amino acids. The germline gives CDR1 SGHTA, CDR2 FQGNSA. Trimming took 1 base from V and 0 from J, leaving 9 bases between them. CDR3 coding DNA: TGTGCCAGCAGCTTAGGTGGCAGTTCGAACACCGGGGAGCTGTTTTTT. Translating gives CASSLGGSSNTGELFF.

The rearrangement uses TRBV2 and TRBJ2-1; the match to TRBD2 covers 8 bases. After removal of 0 bases from V and 6 bases from J, the junction contained 4 bases not matched to a gene. The germline V gene has CDR1 SNHLY and CDR2 FYNNEI. The CDR3 covers 15 residues. CDR3 residues: CASSEARLAGNEQFF. The CDR3 nucleotides are TGTGCCAGCAGTGAAGCGCGGCTAGCGGGCAATGAGCAGTTCTTC.

This rearrangement joins TRBV29-1 to TRBJ1-5; 7 nucleotides match TRBD1. The CDR3 consists of 13 residues. The germline CDR1 and CDR2 sequences are SQVTM and ANQGSEA. V trimming: 5 bases; J trimming: 3 bases; junction bases outside the gene matches: 4. The DNA of the CDR3 is TGCAGCGTTTTGACAGGGACCAATCAGCCCCAGCATTTT. It is translated as CSVLTGTNQPQHF. Complete variable domain (other parts from reference TRBV29-1 and TRBJ1-5): SAVISQKPSRDICQRGTSLTIQCQVDSQVTMMFWYRQQPGQSLTLIATANQGSEATYESGFVIDKFPISRPNLTFSTLTVSNMSPEDSSIYLCSVLTGTNQPQHFGDGTRLSIL.

This chain joins TRBV9 and TRBJ2-1; 7 nucleotides line up with TRBD1. Unmatched junction bases numbered 3, after V lost 0 bases and J lost 9 bases. Germline CDR1 reads SGDLS; CDR2 reads YYNGEE. CDR3 length: 13 residues. CDR3 bases: TGTGCCAGCAGCGTAGAGGGGGCGCGTGAGCAGTTCTTC. Residues: CASSVEGAREQFF.

V usage is TRBV7-5 and J usage is TRBJ1-1; the table assigns TRBD1, which was not confirmed against the DNA. TRBV7-5 is a recognized pseudogene. The CDR3 length is 15 residues. The CDR3 protein is CVRSRHRDLVTEAFF. The CDR3 DNA is TGTGTCAGAAGCAGACACAGGGATTTAGTCACTGAAGCTTTCTTT.

This clone is a singleton in its sample. The chain employs TRBV19 and TRBJ1-5; 9 bases are shared with TRBD1. With 7 bases clipped from V and 3 bases from J, the junction kept 10 bases outside the gene matches. CDR3 size: 16 residues. CDR1 LNHDA and CDR2 SQIVND come from the germline V gene (reference sequence). This CDR3 reads CASTRDRGVSNQPQHF. The DNA for the CDR3 is TGTGCCAGTACCCGTGACAGGGGGGTGTCCAATCAGCCCCAGCATTTT.

The rearrangement uses TRBV18 and TRBJ1-5, with a possible D match to TRBD1 (6 bases). The CDR3 loop spans 15 amino acids. The germline V and J ends were trimmed by 6 bases and 4 bases, with 16 bases remaining between them. Germline CDR1 KGHSH, CDR2 LQKENI. The CDR3 is CASSTIGDINQPQHF. The CDR3 region has the DNA TGTGCCAGCTCTACCATAGGGGACATTAATCAGCCCCAGCATTTT.

The V gene is TRBV29-1, the J gene TRBJ1-1, with TRBD1 matching over 10 bases. This CDR3 has 14 amino acids. Looked up from germline, CDR1 is SQVTM and CDR2 is ANQGSEA. V gave up 6 bases and J gave up 5 bases; unmatched junction bases: 9. CDR3: CSVHGTGDWTEAFF. CDR3 bases: TGCAGCGTCCACGGGACAGGGGATTGGACTGAAGCTTTCTTT.

The rearrangement joins TRBV9 to TRBJ1-5; 7 bases are a match to TRBD1. The CDR3 length is 15 residues. Germline trimming cut 4 bases from V and 1 base from J; bases unmatched to any gene: 5. Germline V CDR1 and CDR2: SGDLS, YYNGEE. CDR3 sequence reads: CASSPTGTSNQPQHF. CDR3 DNA sequence: TGTGCCAGCAGCCCGACAGGGACGAGCAATCAGCCCCAGCATTTT.

This clone is a singleton in its sample. The CDR3 nucleotides read TGTGCCATCAGCCCGACAGGGGCTGGATACGAGCAGTACTTC. Translated: CAISPTGAGYEQYF. The chain links TRBV10-3 to TRBJ2-7, with 8 bases lining up with TRBD1. The trim removed 6 bases at V and 4 bases at J, leaving 8 bases unmatched. The CDR3 totals 14 residues. Germline V CDR1 and CDR2: ENHRY, SYGVKD.

This chain links TRBV6-5 with TRBJ1-2; 10 positions agree with TRBD1. The CDR3 is 15 amino acids. J gave up 6 bases and V 6 bases, and 10 bases lay outside the gene matches. CDR1 is MNHEY, CDR2 SVGAGI, per germline. CDR3 sequence: CASRGAGTGEDGYTF. DNA of the CDR3: TGTGCCAGCAGGGGAGCCGGGACAGGGGAAGATGGCTACACCTTC.

CDR3 sequence reads: CASSLAGGTHEQYF. As DNA, the CDR3 is TGTGCCAGCAGCTTAGCAGGGGGCACCCACGAGCAGTACTTC. The gene calls are TRBV7-9 and TRBJ2-7, with TRBD1 matching over 7 bases. V gave up 0 bases and J gave up 5 bases; unmatched junction bases: 4. CDR1 is SEHNR, CDR2 FQNEAQ, per germline (reference sequence). This CDR3 has 14 residues.

The V gene is TRBV7-9, the J gene TRBJ1-1; 9 bases agree with TRBD1. V gave up 0 bases and J gave up 3 bases; unmatched junction bases: 2. The germline gives CDR1 SEHNR, CDR2 FQNEAQ (reference sequence). The CDR3 is 15 amino acids. The CDR3 DNA reads as TGTGCCAGCAGCTTAGCCCGACAGGGGGACACTGAAGCTTTCTTT. As protein: CASSLARQGDTEAFF.

The V gene is TRBV5-7, the J gene TRBJ1-5, with 10 bases fitting TRBD1. TRBV5-7 is assigned to the ORF class and has an uncertain function. Trimming cost V 4 bases and J 2 bases; bases outside gene matches: 6. The CDR3 contains 16 residues. The CDR3 coding sequence is TGTGCCAGCAGCCCCCCCGGGACAGGGGGCAATCAGCCCCAGCATTTT. It yields the protein CASSPPGTGGNQPQHF.

V is TRBV5-5 and J is TRBJ1-1, with unresolved D. There are 16 residues in the CDR3. V lost 4 bases, J lost 4 bases, and 20 bases lay in between. Germline CDR1 and CDR2: SGHKS and YYEKEE (reference sequence). The CDR3 is CASSLRTGIVGTEAFF. CDR3 nucleotide sequence: TGTGCCAGCAGCCTGAGGACCGGGATCGTTGGCACTGAAGCTTTCTTT.

The chain carries TRBV28 and TRBJ1-2; unclear D gene. The CDR3 runs to 15 residues. Germline V gene data show CDR1 as MDHEN and CDR2 as SYDVKM. The V and J ends lost 6 bases and 2 bases respectively, with 16 bases between them. CDR3 region: CASRESKRRNYGYTF. CDR3 coding DNA: TGTGCCAGCAGGGAGTCAAAGCGGAGGAACTATGGCTACACCTTC.

This clone appeared a single time. The V gene is TRBV5-1, the J gene TRBJ1-5; no clear D. The V gene's germline CDR1 is SGHRS and CDR2 YFSETQ. Trimming shortened V by 1 base and J by 5 bases, and 10 bases separated the two germline ends. The CDR3 covers 14 residues. The CDR3 sequence: CASSLFSGDQPQHF. In DNA form, the CDR3 reads TGCGCCAGCAGCTTGTTTTCCGGGGATCAGCCCCAGCATTTT.

The chain links TRBV7-6 to TRBJ1-2; 9 nucleotides agree with TRBD1. Per germline, CDR1 SGHVS and CDR2 FNYEAQ. The CDR3 is 13 residues long. Losses at the gene ends were 5 bases for V and 3 bases for J; bases not matched to a gene: 1. Here the CDR3 DNA reads TGTGCCAGCAGCCGGGACAGGGACTATGGCTACACCTTC. Its translation is CASSRDRDYGYTF.

The chain combines TRBV11-3 with TRBJ2-2; D is possibly TRBD2 (5 bases). CDR3 length: 16 amino acids. V was clipped by 5 bases and J by 1 base, with 14 bases between them. Germline CDR1 and CDR2: SGHNT and YENEEA. Here the CDR3 DNA reads TGTGCCAGCAGCCTGAGGGCGGGCGGGAACACCGGGGAGCTGTTTTTT. This codes for CASSLRAGGNTGELFF.

This rearrangement joins TRBV5-1 to TRBJ2-3, with D possibly being TRBD2 (6 bases). Trimming shortened V by 4 bases and J by 10 bases, and 13 bases separated the two germline ends. CDR1 is SGHRS and CDR2 is YFSETQ in the germline V gene. This CDR3 is built from 12 residues. Written as DNA, the CDR3 is TGCGCCAGCAGCAGGGACTCTCTTTCGCAGTATTTT. This translates into CASSRDSLSQYF.

This chain joins TRBV27 and TRBJ2-1; TRBD2 aligns across 8 bases. CDR1 is MNHEY, CDR2 SMNVEV, per germline (reference sequence). The CDR3 is 15 residues long. After removal of 5 bases from V and 3 bases from J, the junction contained 6 bases not matched to a gene. In DNA form, the CDR3 reads TGTGCCAGCAGTGCCGGGACTAGTGGCTACAATGAGCAGTTCTTC. Protein: CASSAGTSGYNEQFF.

The chain joins TRBV19 to TRBJ1-2; 7 bases line up with TRBD1. With V trimmed by 6 bases and J by 3 bases, 13 bases remained unmatched. Looked up from germline, CDR1 is LNHDA and CDR2 is SQIVND (reference sequence). The CDR3 runs to 16 residues. Here the CDR3 reads CASSRPSGGGDYGYTF. In DNA, the CDR3 is TGTGCCAGTAGCAGACCTTCAGGGGGTGGTGACTATGGCTACACCTTC.